What follows are 17 T cell receptor beta chains derived from one specimen sequenced in a study of cytomegalovirus exposure and HLA in healthy donors. The primer mix had 60 Vbeta and 13 Jbeta primers. Repertoires were generated with immunoSEQ multiplex PCR, while TCRdb's copy carries only in-frame clones and drops some. The sample lists about 99,000 clones, around 77% occurring once. Material: PBMCs. The source of these receptors is a man aged 35 to 55 in good health and CMV-seronegative.

The rearrangement links TRBV5-6 to TRBJ2-7, with a weak D call TRBD1 (5 bases). Deletions cut 0 bases from V and 3 bases from J, with 10 bases between. The CDR3 has 14 residues. Germline CDR1 and CDR2: SGHDT and YYEEEE. Here the CDR3 DNA reads TGTGCCAGCAGCTTGGAGCGTAGGGGCTACGAGCAGTACTTC. It translates to CASSLERRGYEQYF.

This chain joins TRBV5-1 and TRBJ2-1; 9 nucleotides line up with TRBD1. Trimming at V came to 0 bases and at J to 9 bases, leaving 7 bases not matched to a gene. The CDR3 length is 15 residues. Looked up from germline, CDR1 is SGHRS and CDR2 is YFSETQ. The CDR3 bases are TGCGCCAGCAGCTTGGAACCGGGACAGGGAGTTGAGCAGTTCTTC. This gives the protein CASSLEPGQGVEQFF.

The J gene is TRBJ1-5, the V gene TRBV19, with 8 bases identical to TRBD1. J was trimmed by 3 bases and V by 4 bases; bases with no gene match: 8. This CDR3 comprises 16 residues. CDR1 and CDR2 (germline): LNHDA, SQIVND (reference sequence). In nucleotides, the CDR3 is TGTGCCAGTAGTAGAAGACAGGGGTCTTCCAATCAGCCCCAGCATTTT. This gives the protein CASSRRQGSSNQPQHF.

The genes are TRBV7-8 and TRBJ1-4; D possibly corresponds to TRBD1 (5 bases). The germline gives CDR1 SGHVS, CDR2 FQNEAQ. The length of the CDR3 is 15 residues. The V gene lost 1 base and the J gene lost 5 bases, with 11 bases spanning the gap. The CDR3 coding sequence is TGTGCCAGCAGCTTAGGGCAGGGTCAAAATGAAAAACTGTTTTTT. It specifies CASSLGQGQNEKLFF.

The chain carries TRBV25-1 and TRBJ1-3, with D unresolved. CDR3 length: 16 residues. The V and J ends lost 1 base and 0 bases respectively, with 10 bases between them. The V gene's germline CDR1 is MGHDK and CDR2 SYGVNS. In DNA form, the CDR3 reads TGTGCCAGCAGTGAATTCCCAGGCAACTCTGGAAACACCATATATTTT. Protein: CASSEFPGNSGNTIYF.

This clone was recorded a few times. The J gene is TRBJ2-1, the V gene TRBV10-3, with 8 bases that match TRBD2. The V segment lost 4 bases and the J segment 5 bases; nucleotides outside the gene matches: 7. This CDR3 is 15 amino acids long. The V gene's germline CDR1 is ENHRY and CDR2 SYGVKD. The CDR3 region has the DNA TGTGCCATCAGTGGGGATGCGGGGGGACACAATGAGCAGTTCTTC. Its protein product is CAISGDAGGHNEQFF.

The chain combines TRBV30 with TRBJ2-2; TRBD1 aligns across 8 bases. The V and J ends lost 8 bases and 4 bases, in that order; junction bases with no gene match: 9. The CDR3 has 14 amino acids. Germline V lookup: CDR1 GTSNPN, CDR2 SVGIG (reference sequence). In DNA form, the CDR3 reads TGTGCCGGAACAGGGGGAAGCGGCACCGGGGAGCTGTTTTTT. Protein: CAGTGGSGTGELFF. The whole variable domain, remainder taken from reference TRBV30 and TRBJ2-2, is SQTIHQWPATLVQPVGSPLSLECTVEGTSNPNLYWYRQAAGRGLQLLFYSVGIGQISSEVPQNLSASRPQDRQFILSSKKLLLSDSGFYLCAGTGGSGTGELFFGEGSRLTVL.

The rearrangement uses TRBV2 and TRBJ2-1; 9 bases fit TRBD1. Germline V gene sequence: CDR1 SNHLY, CDR2 FYNNEI. The CDR3 loop spans 15 amino acids. Trimming removed 8 bases from V and 1 base from J; junction bases left unmatched: 6. This CDR3 reads CASGGQGWSYNEQFF. CDR3 sequence (DNA): TGTGCCAGCGGGGGACAGGGATGGTCCTACAATGAGCAGTTCTTC.

V and J are TRBV5-1 and TRBJ1-1; D is possibly TRBD1 (6 bases). Trimming removed 4 bases at V and 0 bases at J, with 13 bases between. CDR3 length: 15 residues. In germline, CDR1 is SGHRS, CDR2 YFSETQ. The CDR3 region has the DNA TGCGCCAGCAGCACCCTCCAGGGGATGAACACTGAAGCTTTCTTT. Translated, it gives CASSTLQGMNTEAFF.

The chain combines TRBV5-6 with TRBJ1-2, with TRBD1 identical over 10 bases. CDR3 length equals 12 residues. Germline CDR1 is SGHDT and CDR2 is YYEEEE. The ends lost 7 bases at V and 6 bases at J; junction bases unmatched: 3. CDR3 DNA: TGTGCCAGCCGGGACAGGGGACATGGCTACACCTTC. It specifies CASRDRGHGYTF.

V usage is TRBV11-3 and J usage is TRBJ2-2, with TRBD1 matching over 7 bases. Unmatched junction bases numbered 4, after V lost 8 bases and J lost 4 bases. In germline, CDR1 is SGHNT, CDR2 YENEEA. This CDR3 has 13 amino acids. The CDR3: CASRAGGTGELFF. As DNA, the CDR3 is TGTGCCAGCCGGGCAGGGGGCACCGGGGAGCTGTTTTTT.

V and J are TRBV27 and TRBJ2-3, with D perhaps matching TRBD2 (5 bases). V lost 5 bases, J lost 0 bases, and 15 bases lay in between. The CDR3 extends over 16 amino acids. In germline, CDR1 is MNHEY, CDR2 SMNVEV (reference sequence). This CDR3 reads CASSTFSGVSTDTQYF. The CDR3 nucleotides read TGTGCCAGCAGTACCTTTTCCGGGGTAAGCACAGATACGCAGTATTTT.

The chain employs TRBV19 and TRBJ2-7; unclear D gene. CDR1 is LNHDA, CDR2 SQIVND, per germline (reference sequence). Trimming took off 3 bases at V and 3 bases at J, with 9 bases between the two ends. The CDR3 sequence is 13 residues long. CDR3 sequence: CASSIGLDYEQYF. The CDR3 nucleotides read TGTGCCAGTAGTATCGGGTTAGACTACGAGCAGTACTTC.

The genes are TRBV5-5 and TRBJ1-5, with 8 bases aligning to TRBD1. Trimming removed 4 bases from V and 7 bases from J; junction bases left unmatched: 7. The V gene's germline CDR1 is SGHKS and CDR2 YYEKEE (reference sequence). The CDR3 has 14 residues. Here the CDR3 reads CASSPQGEIQPQHF. Written as DNA, the CDR3 is TGTGCCAGCAGCCCACAGGGGGAGATACAGCCCCAGCATTTT.

The chain is built from TRBV6-1 and TRBJ2-7; TRBD1 agrees at 8 bases. Germline CDR1 reads MNHNS; CDR2 reads SASEGT. The CDR3 loop spans 18 amino acids. J gave up 0 bases and V 1 base, and 11 bases lay outside the gene matches. The CDR3 region has the DNA TGTGCCAGCAGTGAAGGGGTATCGCGACAGGGGACCTCCTACGAGCAGTACTTC. This sequence encodes CASSEGVSRQGTSYEQYF.

The rearrangement joins TRBV19 to TRBJ1-3; no clear D gene. The germline V gene has CDR1 LNHDA and CDR2 SQIVND (reference sequence). The length of the CDR3 is 15 residues. Deletions cut 4 bases from V and 4 bases from J, with 14 bases between. CDR3 in amino acids: CASSRGLVVGNTIYF. DNA of the CDR3: TGTGCCAGTAGTAGAGGACTCGTAGTGGGAAACACCATATATTTT.

This clone came up a few times. J is TRBJ2-2 and V is TRBV27; 9 bases align to TRBD2. The CDR3 consists of 15 residues. With V trimmed by 5 bases and J by 8 bases, 9 bases remained unmatched. CDR1 and CDR2 (germline): MNHEY, SMNVEV (reference sequence). CDR3 region: CASSPGLAGTGELFF. The CDR3, as DNA: TGTGCCAGCAGTCCCGGGCTAGCGGGAACTGGGGAGCTGTTTTTT.